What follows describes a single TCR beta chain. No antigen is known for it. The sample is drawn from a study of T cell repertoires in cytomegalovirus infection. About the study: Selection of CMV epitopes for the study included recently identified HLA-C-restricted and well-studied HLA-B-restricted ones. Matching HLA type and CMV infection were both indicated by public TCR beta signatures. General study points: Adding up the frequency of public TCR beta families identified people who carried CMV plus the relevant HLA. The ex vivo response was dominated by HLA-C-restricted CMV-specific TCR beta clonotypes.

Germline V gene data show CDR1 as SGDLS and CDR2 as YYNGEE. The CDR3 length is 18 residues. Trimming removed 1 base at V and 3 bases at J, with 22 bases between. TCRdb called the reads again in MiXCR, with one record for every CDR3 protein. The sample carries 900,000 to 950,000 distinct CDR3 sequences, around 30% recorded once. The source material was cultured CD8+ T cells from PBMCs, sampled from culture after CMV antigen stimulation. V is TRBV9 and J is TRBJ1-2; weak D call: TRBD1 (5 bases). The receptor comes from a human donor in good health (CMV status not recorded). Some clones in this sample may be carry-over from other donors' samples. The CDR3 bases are TGTGCCAGCAGCGTACGGGTGGGGCAGGACAACAAGGACTATGGCTACACCTTC. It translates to CASSVRVGQDNKDYGYTF. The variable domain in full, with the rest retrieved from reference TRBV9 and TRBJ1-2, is DSGVTQTPKHLITATGQRVTLRCSPRSGDLSVYWYQQSLDQGLQFLIQYYNGEERAKGNILERFSAQQFPDLHSELNLSSLELGDSALYFCASSVRVGQDNKDYGYTFGSGTRLTVV.